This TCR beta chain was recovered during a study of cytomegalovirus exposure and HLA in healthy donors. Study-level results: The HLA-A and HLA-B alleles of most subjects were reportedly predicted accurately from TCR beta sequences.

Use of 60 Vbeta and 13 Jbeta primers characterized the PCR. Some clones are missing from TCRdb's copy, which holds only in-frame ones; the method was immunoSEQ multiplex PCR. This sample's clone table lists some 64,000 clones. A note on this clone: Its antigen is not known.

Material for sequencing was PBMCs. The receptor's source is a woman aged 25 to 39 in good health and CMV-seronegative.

CDR3 in DNA: TGTGCCAGTAGTACAGGGGGACTGGGGGGCTCCTACGAGCAGTACTTC. This sequence encodes CASSTGGLGGSYEQYF. This chain connects TRBV19 to TRBJ2-7; D might be TRBD1 (7 bases). This CDR3 has 16 residues. Deletions cut 4 bases from V and 0 bases from J, with 16 bases between. The germline CDR1 and CDR2 sequences are LNHDA and SQIVND (reference sequence).